Described below is a single T cell receptor beta chain sequence and its context. Trimming removed 6 bases from V and 7 bases from J, with 18 bases in between. Germline CDR1 is SGHAT and CDR2 is FQNNGV. The CDR3 extends over 15 amino acids. This record belongs to a study of T-cell reconstitution after alpha-beta-depleted transplantation in children. Unique molecular identifiers were incorporated when the TCRbeta library was constructed. TCRdb recomputed calls from the PCR reads with MiXCR, one row per CDR3 protein. Of 200,000 to 250,000 distinct CDR3 sequences in the sample, 9.7% were seen once. The V and J genes are TRBV11-2 and TRBJ2-2; D possibly corresponds to TRBD1 (6 bases). The TCR was taken from a human donor who donated a stem cell graft to a child with SCID. Sequencing was performed on PBMCs from the stem cell graft donor, taken from the stem cell graft. This CDR3 reads CASRHLQGFGGELFF. In DNA, the CDR3 is TGTGCCAGCAGGCACTTACAGGGTTTCGGCGGGGAGCTGTTTTTT.